A selection of T cell receptor beta chains follows, all from one sample in a study of blood T cell repertoires in COVID-19. Sequenced by immunoSEQ multiplex PCR; TCRdb stores in-frame clones only, minus some. Among about 99,000 clones listed, roughly 80% were seen once. Sequencing was performed on peripheral blood. All receptors come from a man in his sixties with acute or convalescent COVID-19. The CDR3 runs from the conserved cysteine through the conserved F or W. The D gene is left open where the match is weak. Size values are once, few and many counts, or a class for expanded clones, and some rows have none.

>TRBV7-9|NA|TRBD2|TRBJ2-1|18
CASSLAGLAGGREDEQFF
TGTGCCAGCAGCTTAGCGGGACTAGCGGGAGGGAGGGAAGATGAGCAGTTCTTC
>TRBV18|NA|NA|TRBJ2-1|13
CASSPSRDDEQFF
TGTGCCAGCTCACCAAGCAGGGATGATGAGCAGTTCTTC
>TRBV25-1|once|TRBD1|TRBJ1-6|15
CASRDGQGLGSPLHF
TGTGCCAGCAGGGATGGACAGGGGTTAGGTTCACCCCTCCACTTT
>TRBV5-1|once|NA|TRBJ1-2|14
CASSPGQTNYGYTF
TGCGCCAGCAGCCCCGGACAGACTAACTATGGCTACACCTTC
>TRBV27|NA|TRBD1|TRBJ1-2|15
CASSSPRTGGYGYTF
TGTGCCAGCAGTTCGCCCCGGACAGGGGGCTATGGCTACACCTTC
>TRBV25-1|NA|TRBD1|TRBJ1-2|13
CASSAGQGRGYTF
TGTGCCAGCAGTGCGGGACAGGGAAGAGGCTACACCTTC
>TRBV18|NA|NA|TRBJ2-3|16
CASSPGFGLATDTQYF
TGTGCCAGCTCACCAGGGTTTGGGCTAGCGACAGATACGCAGTATTTT
>TRBV6-1|NA|TRBD2|TRBJ2-1|18
CASSDRYTGTSVYNEQFF
TGTGCCAGCAGTGATAGATATACCGGGACTAGCGTCTACAATGAGCAGTTCTTC
>TRBV5-1|NA|NA|TRBJ2-3|15
CASSYRLQSTDTQYF
TGCGCCAGCAGCTATCGCTTACAGAGCACAGATACGCAGTATTTT
>TRBV19|NA|NA|TRBJ2-3|15
CASSLSWQGSDTQYF
TGTGCCAGTAGCCTTTCTTGGCAGGGTTCAGATACGCAGTATTTT
>TRBV24-1|NA|NA|TRBJ2-1|16
CATSEVLVSSYNEQFF
TGTGCCACCAGTGAGGTACTCGTGAGCTCCTACAATGAGCAGTTCTTC
>TRBV4-1|NA|TRBD2|TRBJ2-7|16
CASSQEATSGSFEQYF
TGCGCCAGCAGCCAAGAGGCTACTAGCGGGAGTTTCGAGCAGTACTTC
>TRBV7-9|NA|NA|TRBJ1-1|15
CASSRDRYADTEAFF
TGTGCCAGCAGCCGCGACAGGTATGCGGACACTGAAGCTTTCTTT
>TRBV30|NA|NA|TRBJ1-4|12
CAWSVSFEKLFF
TGTGCCTGGAGTGTATCCTTCGAAAAACTGTTTTTT
>TRBV5-8|few|NA|TRBJ2-2|13
CASSLLRGGELFF
TGTGCCAGCAGCTTGCTAAGGGGCGGGGAGCTGTTTTTT
>TRBV7-6|NA|NA|TRBJ2-5|14
CASSSLQGPKTQYF
TGTGCCAGCAGCTCACTACAGGGCCCGAAGACCCAGTACTTC
>TRBV5-1|NA|NA|TRBJ2-5|13
CASRYRVEETQYF
TGCGCCAGCAGGTACAGGGTCGAAGAGACCCAGTACTTC
>TRBV7-9|NA|TRBD2|TRBJ2-1|15
CASSLLAGANNEQFF
TGTGCCAGCAGCTTACTAGCGGGGGCTAACAATGAGCAGTTCTTC
>TRBV7-6|NA|TRBD1|TRBJ2-1|14
CASGPGQGGNEQFF
TGTGCCAGCGGTCCGGGACAGGGGGGCAATGAGCAGTTCTTC
>TRBV19|NA|TRBD1|TRBJ1-5|14
CASSIPQGDGPQHF
TGTGCCAGTAGTATTCCGCAGGGGGATGGGCCCCAGCATTTT
>TRBV7-3|NA|TRBD2|TRBJ2-3|15
CASSQSGSRTDTQYF
TGTGCCAGCAGTCAAAGCGGGAGCCGTACAGATACGCAGTATTTT
>TRBV9|NA|NA|TRBJ2-1|13
CASSVGTMNEQFF
TGTGCCAGCAGCGTAGGAACTATGAATGAGCAGTTCTTC
>TRBV3-1/TRBV3-2|NA|TRBD2|TRBJ2-1|16
CASSARGTSGRNEQFF
TGTGCCAGCAGCGCGCGCGGGACTAGCGGGAGGAATGAGCAGTTCTTC
>TRBV5-5|NA|NA|TRBJ2-7|11
CASSLEQWQYF
TGTGCCAGCAGCTTGGAACAGTGGCAGTACTTC
>TRBV6-1|NA|NA|TRBJ1-4|14
CASSESGANEKLFF
TGTGCCAGCAGTGAAAGTGGAGCTAATGAAAAACTGTTTTTT
>TRBV30|NA|TRBD2|TRBJ2-5|15
CAWSHTGGIQETQYF
TGTGCCTGGAGCCACACGGGGGGGATACAAGAGACCCAGTACTTC
>TRBV5-1|once|NA|TRBJ1-1|13
CASSYQDNTEAFF
TGCGCCAGCAGCTACCAGGATAACACTGAAGCTTTCTTT
>TRBV24-1|NA|NA|TRBJ1-1|15
CATSDSRQGGTEAFF
TGTGCCACCAGTGATTCTCGGCAGGGAGGAACTGAAGCTTTCTTT
>TRBV28|NA|NA|TRBJ2-6|14
CASSSRPGANVLTF
TGTGCCAGCAGTTCCCGTCCTGGGGCCAACGTCCTGACTTTC
>TRBV7-2|NA|NA|TRBJ2-5|15
CASSLPGGGGETQYF
TGTGCCAGCAGCCTCCCTGGGGGCGGGGGAGAGACCCAGTACTTC
>TRBV27|few|NA|TRBJ1-1|13
CASSNTGNTEAFF
TGTGCCAGCAGTAATACAGGAAACACTGAAGCTTTCTTT
>TRBV25-1|NA|TRBD1|TRBJ1-3|15
CASLWDRGKGNTIYF
TGTGCCAGCCTTTGGGACAGGGGGAAAGGAAACACCATATATTTT
>TRBV15|NA|NA|TRBJ2-5|15
CATSRGTPPRETQYF
TGTGCCACCAGCAGAGGTACACCGCCCAGGGAGACCCAGTACTTC
>TRBV6-5|NA|NA|TRBJ1-1|11
CASTRLAGDFF
TGTGCCAGCACCCGACTCGCCGGAGATTTCTTT
>TRBV6-5|NA|NA|TRBJ1-2|15
CASLQDTGRSDGYTF
TGTGCCAGCCTACAGGATACAGGGCGATCGGATGGCTACACCTTC
>TRBV6-5|NA|TRBD1|TRBJ2-7|11
CATNEQGEQYF
TGTGCCACCAACGAACAGGGGGAGCAGTACTTC
>TRBV12-5|NA|TRBD2|TRBJ2-1|18
CASGYHQVSGSSYNEQFF
TGTGCTAGTGGTTATCACCAAGTCAGCGGGAGTTCCTACAATGAGCAGTTCTTC
>TRBV5-1|NA|TRBD1|TRBJ2-7|18
CASNFGTGSFKETYEQYF
TGCGCCAGCAACTTTGGGACAGGGAGTTTCAAGGAGACTTACGAGCAGTACTTC
>TRBV11-3|NA|NA|TRBJ2-3|13
CASSFRSTDTQYF
TGTGCCAGCAGCTTCCGGAGCACAGATACGCAGTATTTT
>TRBV4-2|NA|TRBD1|TRBJ2-1|15
CASSPGTGVYDEQFF
TGTGCCAGCAGCCCCGGGACAGGGGTCTATGATGAGCAGTTCTTC
>TRBV5-1|few|TRBD2|TRBJ2-5|16
CASSGLLAVEEETQYF
TGCGCCAGCAGCGGCCTACTAGCGGTCGAGGAAGAGACCCAGTACTTC
>TRBV5-1|once|NA|TRBJ2-5|15
CASSLVGADGETQYF
TGCGCCAGCAGCTTGGTAGGGGCGGATGGAGAGACCCAGTACTTC
>TRBV7-3|few|NA|TRBJ1-1|15
CASSPFGQVDTEAFF
TGTGCCAGCAGCCCCTTCGGACAAGTAGACACTGAAGCTTTCTTT
>TRBV5-1|NA|TRBD1|TRBJ1-1|14
CASSAGTGGTEAFF
TGCGCCAGCAGTGCCGGGACAGGGGGCACTGAAGCTTTCTTT
>TRBV14|NA|TRBD1|TRBJ1-2|17
CASSQRRDRGSSGGYTF
TGTGCCAGCAGCCAACGACGGGACAGGGGTTCGAGTGGTGGCTACACCTTC
>TRBV9|NA|TRBD2|TRBJ2-3|17
CASSVEGLAGVTDTQYF
TGTGCCAGCAGCGTAGAGGGACTAGCGGGAGTGACAGATACGCAGTATTTT
>TRBV5-1|NA|NA|TRBJ1-5|15
CASSLGAGGNQPQHF
TGCGCCAGCAGCTTGGGGGCAGGGGGCAATCAGCCCCAGCATTTT
>TRBV3-1/TRBV3-2|NA|NA|TRBJ1-6|14
CASSHREARSPLHF
TGTGCCAGCAGCCACCGGGAGGCGCGGTCACCCCTCCACTTT
>TRBV3-1/TRBV3-2|NA|TRBD1|TRBJ2-7|13
CASSLGQSYEQYF
TGTGCCAGCAGCCTGGGACAGTCCTACGAGCAGTACTTC
>TRBV10-3|NA|NA|TRBJ1-2|14
CAISDTGFNYGYTF
TGTGCCATCAGTGATACAGGGTTTAACTATGGCTACACCTTC
>TRBV19|NA|TRBD1|TRBJ2-7|16
CASSISAQGPSYEQYF
TGTGCCAGTAGTATATCCGCACAGGGGCCTTCCTACGAGCAGTACTTC
>TRBV10-1|NA|NA|TRBJ1-3|13
CASKGLPGNTIYF
TGCGCCAGCAAGGGGTTACCTGGAAACACCATATATTTT
>TRBV6-5|once|NA|TRBJ2-2|16
CASSYLRAPNTGELFF
TGTGCCAGCAGTTACCTCAGGGCTCCGAACACCGGGGAGCTGTTTTTT
>TRBV9|NA|NA|TRBJ1-6|14
CASSVAQENSPLHF
TGTGCCAGCAGCGTTGCACAGGAGAATTCACCCCTCCACTTT